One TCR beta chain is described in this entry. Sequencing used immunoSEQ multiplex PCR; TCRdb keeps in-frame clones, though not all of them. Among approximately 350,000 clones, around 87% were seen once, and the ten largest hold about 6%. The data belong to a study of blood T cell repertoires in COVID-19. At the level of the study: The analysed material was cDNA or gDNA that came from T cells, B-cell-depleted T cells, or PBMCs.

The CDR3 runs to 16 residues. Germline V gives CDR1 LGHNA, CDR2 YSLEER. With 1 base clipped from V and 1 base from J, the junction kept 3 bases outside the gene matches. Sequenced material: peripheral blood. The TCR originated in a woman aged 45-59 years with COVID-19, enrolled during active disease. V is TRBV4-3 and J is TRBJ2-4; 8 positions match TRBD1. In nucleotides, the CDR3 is TGCGCCAGCAGCCAAGTGGACAGGGTGGCCAAAAACATTCAGTACTTC. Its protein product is CASSQVDRVAKNIQYF.